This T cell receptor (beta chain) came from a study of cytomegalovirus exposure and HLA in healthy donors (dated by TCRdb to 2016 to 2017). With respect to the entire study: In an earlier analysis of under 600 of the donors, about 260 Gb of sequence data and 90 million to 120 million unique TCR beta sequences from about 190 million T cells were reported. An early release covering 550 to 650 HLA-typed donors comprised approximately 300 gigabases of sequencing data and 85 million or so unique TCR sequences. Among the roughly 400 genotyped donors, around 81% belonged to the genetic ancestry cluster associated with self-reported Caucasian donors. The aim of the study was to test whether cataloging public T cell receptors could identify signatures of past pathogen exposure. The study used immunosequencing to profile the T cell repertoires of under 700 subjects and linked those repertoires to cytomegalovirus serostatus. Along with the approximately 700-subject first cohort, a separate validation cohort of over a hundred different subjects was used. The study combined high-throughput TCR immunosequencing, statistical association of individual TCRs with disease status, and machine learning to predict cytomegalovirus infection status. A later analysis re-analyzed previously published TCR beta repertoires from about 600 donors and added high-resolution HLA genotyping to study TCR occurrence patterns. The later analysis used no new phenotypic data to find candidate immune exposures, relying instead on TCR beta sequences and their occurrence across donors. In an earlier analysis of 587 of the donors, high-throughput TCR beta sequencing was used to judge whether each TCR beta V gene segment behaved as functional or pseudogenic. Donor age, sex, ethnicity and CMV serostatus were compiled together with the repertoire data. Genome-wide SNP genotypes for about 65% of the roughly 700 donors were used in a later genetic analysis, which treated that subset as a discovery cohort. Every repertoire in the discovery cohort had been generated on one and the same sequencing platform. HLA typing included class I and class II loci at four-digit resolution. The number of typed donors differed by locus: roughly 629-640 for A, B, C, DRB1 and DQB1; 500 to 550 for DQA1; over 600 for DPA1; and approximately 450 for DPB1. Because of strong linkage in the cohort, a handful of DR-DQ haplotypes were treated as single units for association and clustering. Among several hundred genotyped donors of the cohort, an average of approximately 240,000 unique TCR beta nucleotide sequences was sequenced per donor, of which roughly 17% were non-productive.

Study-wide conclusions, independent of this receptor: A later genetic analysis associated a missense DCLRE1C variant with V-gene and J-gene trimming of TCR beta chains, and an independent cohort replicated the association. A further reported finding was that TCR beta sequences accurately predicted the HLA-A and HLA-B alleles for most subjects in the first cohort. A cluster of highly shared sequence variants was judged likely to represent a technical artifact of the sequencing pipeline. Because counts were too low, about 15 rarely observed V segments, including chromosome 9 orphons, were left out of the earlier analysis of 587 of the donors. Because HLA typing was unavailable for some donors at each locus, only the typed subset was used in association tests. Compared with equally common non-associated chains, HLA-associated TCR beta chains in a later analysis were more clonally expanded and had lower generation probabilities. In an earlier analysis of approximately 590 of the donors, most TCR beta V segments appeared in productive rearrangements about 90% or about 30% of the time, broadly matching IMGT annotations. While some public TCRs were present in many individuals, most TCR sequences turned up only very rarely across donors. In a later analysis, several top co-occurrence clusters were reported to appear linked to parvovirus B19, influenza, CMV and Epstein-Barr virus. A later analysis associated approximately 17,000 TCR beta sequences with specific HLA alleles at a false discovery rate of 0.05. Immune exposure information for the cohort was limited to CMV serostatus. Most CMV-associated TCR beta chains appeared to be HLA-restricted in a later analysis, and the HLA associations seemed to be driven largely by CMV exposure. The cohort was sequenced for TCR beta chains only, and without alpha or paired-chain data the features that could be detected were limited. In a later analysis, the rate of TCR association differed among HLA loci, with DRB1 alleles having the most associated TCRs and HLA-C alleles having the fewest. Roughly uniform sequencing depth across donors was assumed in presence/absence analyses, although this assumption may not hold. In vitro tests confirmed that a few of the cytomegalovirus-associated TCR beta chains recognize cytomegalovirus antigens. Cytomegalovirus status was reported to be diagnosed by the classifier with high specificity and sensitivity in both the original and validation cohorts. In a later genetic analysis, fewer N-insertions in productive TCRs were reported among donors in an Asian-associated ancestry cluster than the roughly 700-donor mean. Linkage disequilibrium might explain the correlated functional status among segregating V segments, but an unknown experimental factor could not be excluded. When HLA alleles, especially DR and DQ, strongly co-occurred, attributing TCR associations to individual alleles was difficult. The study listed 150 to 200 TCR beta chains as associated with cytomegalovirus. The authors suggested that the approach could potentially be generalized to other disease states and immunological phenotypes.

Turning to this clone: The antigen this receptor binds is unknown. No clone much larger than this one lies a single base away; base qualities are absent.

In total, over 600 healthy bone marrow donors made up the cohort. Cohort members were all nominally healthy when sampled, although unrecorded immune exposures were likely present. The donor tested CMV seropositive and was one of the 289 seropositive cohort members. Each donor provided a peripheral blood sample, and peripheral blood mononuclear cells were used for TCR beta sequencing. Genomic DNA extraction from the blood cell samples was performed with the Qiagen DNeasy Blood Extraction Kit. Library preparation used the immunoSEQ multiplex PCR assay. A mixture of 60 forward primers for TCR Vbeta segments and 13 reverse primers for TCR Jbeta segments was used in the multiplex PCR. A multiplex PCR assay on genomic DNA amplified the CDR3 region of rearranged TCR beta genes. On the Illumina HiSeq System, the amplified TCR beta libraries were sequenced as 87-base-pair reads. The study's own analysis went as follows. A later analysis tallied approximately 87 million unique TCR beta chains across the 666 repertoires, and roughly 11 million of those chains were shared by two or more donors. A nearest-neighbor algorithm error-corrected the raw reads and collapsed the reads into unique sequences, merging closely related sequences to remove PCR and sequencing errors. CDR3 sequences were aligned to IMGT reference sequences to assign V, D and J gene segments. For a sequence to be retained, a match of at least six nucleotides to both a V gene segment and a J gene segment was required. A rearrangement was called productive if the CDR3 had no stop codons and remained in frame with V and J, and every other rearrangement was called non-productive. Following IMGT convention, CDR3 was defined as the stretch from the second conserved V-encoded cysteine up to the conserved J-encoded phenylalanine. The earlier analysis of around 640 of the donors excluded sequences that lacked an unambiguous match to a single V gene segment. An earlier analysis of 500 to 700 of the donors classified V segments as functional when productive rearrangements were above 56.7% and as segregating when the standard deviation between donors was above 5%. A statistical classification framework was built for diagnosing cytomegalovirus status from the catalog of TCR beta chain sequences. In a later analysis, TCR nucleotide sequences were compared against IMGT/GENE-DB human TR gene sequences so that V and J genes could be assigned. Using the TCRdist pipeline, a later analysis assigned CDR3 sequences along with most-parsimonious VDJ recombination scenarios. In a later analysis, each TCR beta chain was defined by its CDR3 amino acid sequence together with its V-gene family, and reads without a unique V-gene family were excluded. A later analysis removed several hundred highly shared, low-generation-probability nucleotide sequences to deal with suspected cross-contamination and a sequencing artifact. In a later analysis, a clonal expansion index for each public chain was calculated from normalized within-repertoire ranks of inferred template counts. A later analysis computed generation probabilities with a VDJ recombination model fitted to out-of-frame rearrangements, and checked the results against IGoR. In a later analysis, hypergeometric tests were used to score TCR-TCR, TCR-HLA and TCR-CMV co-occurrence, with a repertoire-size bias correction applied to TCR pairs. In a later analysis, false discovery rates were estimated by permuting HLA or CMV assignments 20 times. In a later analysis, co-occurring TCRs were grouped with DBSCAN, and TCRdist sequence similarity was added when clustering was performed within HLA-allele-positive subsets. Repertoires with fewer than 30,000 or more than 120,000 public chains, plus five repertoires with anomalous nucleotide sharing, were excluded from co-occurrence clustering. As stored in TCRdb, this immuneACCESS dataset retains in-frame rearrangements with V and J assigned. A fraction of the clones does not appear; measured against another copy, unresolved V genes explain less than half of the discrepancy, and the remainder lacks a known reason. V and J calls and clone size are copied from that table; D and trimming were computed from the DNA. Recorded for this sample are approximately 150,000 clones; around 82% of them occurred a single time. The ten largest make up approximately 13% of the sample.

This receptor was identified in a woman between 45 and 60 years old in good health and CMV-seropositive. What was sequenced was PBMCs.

The CDR3 protein is CASSEWRDSTEAFF. The DNA sequence is given as TGTGCCAGCAGTGAATGGCGGGACAGCACTGAAGCTTTCTTT. The V gene is TRBV25-1 and the J gene is TRBJ1-1; 7 central bases correspond to TRBD1. The germline V gene yields MGHDK for CDR1 and SYGVNS for CDR2. V is trimmed back by 1 base and J by 4 bases, and the junction contains 3 bases that no gene match accounts for. The CDR3 goes from the cysteine to the phenylalanine over 14 residues. The retained sequence is limited to the CDR3, 42 bases, with the frame set at the first base.